Sequencing of this TCR beta chain was carried out in a study of blood T cells in healthy people across ages. No fewer than 5 micrograms of total RNA were isolated from every sample. It was with a sample-barcoded 5' primer and a J-beta primer mix that a second PCR of roughly 7 to 12 cycles was run. TCRdb independently ran MiXCR on the 5' RACE reads; one entry per CDR3 protein. The sample gives 550,000 to 750,000 distinct CDR3 sequences, over 20% of which show up once; under 4% is in the top ten. Findings and caveats of the study: It was the long-lived donors that had more naive CD4+ cells and higher diversity than aged donors.

As to this clonotype: The antigen is not known.

The TCR comes from a man between 70 and 80 years old in good health. The specimen sequenced was blood.

The CDR3: CASSPQELTSGANVLTF. The CDR3 nucleotides are TGTGCCAGCTCACCACAGGAGTTAACCTCTGGGGCCAACGTCCTGACTTTC. The chain carries TRBV18 and TRBJ2-6; no clear D gene. The CDR3 is 17 residues long. Germline values: CDR1 KGHSH, CDR2 LQKENI. V lost 1 base and J 0 bases, leaving 10 bases between the germline ends.